A few counts support the clone carrying this T cell receptor (beta chain). The antigen is not known. Relative to the germline gene, one junction end is altered; a read error may explain this. The protocol was immunoSEQ multiplex PCR, while the TCRdb copy is restricted to in-frame clones and leaves out a portion. Of approximately 63,000 clones listed, around 87% were seen once; the top ten hold 4.7%. During the collection period, no donor immune events like infections were recorded. These data come from a study of identifying expanded T cells in peripheral blood. Points from the study as a whole: Technical replicates showed 0.9 to 1.5 changed clones; two weeks around 15; four weeks 19. Variance in clone template counts between approximately two-week samples significantly increased with total template count across all healthy donors.

The origin of this receptor is a person between 18 and 69 years old in good health. Sequenced: blood.

The DNA for the CDR3 is TGTGCCTGGAGTGTACGCAGGACTAGCACACATACGCAGTATTTT. Amino acids: CAWSVRRTSTHTQYF. The chain combines TRBV30 with TRBJ2-3; TRBD2 aligns across 8 bases. The CDR3 is 15 residues long. The germline CDR1 and CDR2 sequences are GTSNPN and SVGIG (reference sequence). The whole variable domain, filled in from reference TRBV30 and TRBJ2-3, reads SQTIHQWPATLVQPVGSPLSLECTVEGTSNPNLYWYRQAAGRGLQLLFYSVGIGQISSEVPQNLSASRPQDRQFILSSKKLLLSDSGFYLCAWSVRRTSTHTQYFGPGTRLTVL.